Following are 4 T cell receptor beta chains from one sample sequenced in a study of OX40 agonist ivuxolimab in advanced cancers. Data came from immunoSEQ multiplex PCR; TCRdb stores just in-frame clones and leaves some out. The sample comprises 65,000 to 90,000 clones, 80% to 90% of which are singletons, and around 5.1% rests with the top ten. Sequencing was performed on CD4+ or CD8+ T cells sorted from blood, taken in a trial of the OX40 agonist ivuxolimab. These receptors were taken from an adult with an advanced solid tumor such as melanoma, head and neck, liver or kidney cancer.

V and J are TRBV19 and TRBJ2-3; tentatively, D is TRBD1 or TRBD2 (5 bases each). Trimming cost V 4 bases and J 0 bases, with 23 bases left between them. This CDR3 is 19 amino acids long. Per germline, CDR1 LNHDA and CDR2 SQIVND (reference sequence). Here the CDR3 DNA reads TGTGCCAGTAGTAGCGCTGCGTCGGGGCGCGCCCCTAGCACAGATACGCAGTATTTT. Amino acid sequence: CASSSAASGRAPSTDTQYF.

The gene calls are TRBV14 and TRBJ2-1; 7 nucleotides line up with TRBD1. V was clipped by 2 bases and J by 9 bases; unmatched bases: 4. Per germline, CDR1 SGHDN and CDR2 FVKESK. The CDR3 spans 13 residues. The CDR3 sequence is CASSQLQGIEQFF. As DNA, the CDR3 is TGTGCCAGCAGCCAACTACAGGGGATTGAGCAGTTCTTC.

The V call is TRBV19, the J call TRBJ2-7, with TRBD1 matching over 8 bases. CDR1 and CDR2 from the germline V gene are LNHDA and SQIVND (reference sequence). V gave up 3 bases and J gave up 6 bases; unmatched junction bases: 13. The CDR3 totals 16 residues. The CDR3 here is CASSIIGTGGPGEQYF. CDR3 sequence (DNA): TGTGCCAGTAGTATCATCGGGACAGGCGGTCCGGGCGAGCAGTACTTC.

The V gene is TRBV7-2, the J gene TRBJ1-6, with TRBD1 matching 10 bases. Germline loops: CDR1 SGHTA, CDR2 FQGNSA. With V trimmed by 5 bases and J by 7 bases, 2 bases remained unmatched. This CDR3 is built from 14 residues. The DNA for the CDR3 is TGTGCCAGCAGCAGGGGACAGGGGAATTCACCCCTCCACTTT. This codes for CASSRGQGNSPLHF.